This T cell receptor (beta chain) was recovered during a study of cytomegalovirus exposure and HLA in healthy donors. Study details: About 85 million unique TCRs from HLA-typed donors were held in an early release of data.

The trim removed 5 bases at V and 9 bases at J, leaving 13 bases unmatched. CDR3 length equals 14 residues. Germline V gene data show CDR1 as SGHKS and CDR2 as YYEKEE (reference sequence). About this clone: What it binds is not known.

The study's findings and limits: Being productive about 90% or about 30% of the time was typical of most TCR beta V segments in an earlier analysis.

Vbeta (60) and Jbeta (13) primers were used in the PCR. Only in-frame clones appear in the TCRdb table, and some are missing; sequencing was by immunoSEQ multiplex PCR. The table shows some 140,000 clones, with 60% to 75% occurring only once. Though nominally healthy at sampling, donors likely had unrecorded immune exposures. For this donor, CMV serostatus was not recorded. This clonotype originated in a human donor in good health. The sample comprised PBMCs. The chain has TRBV5-5 and TRBJ2-7; TRBD1 aligns across 8 bases. The CDR3 DNA follows: TGTGCCAGCAGTACAGGGGGGACGGGAAGTAGGCAGTACTTC. It yields the protein CASSTGGTGSRQYF.